The 20 T cell receptor beta chains below were found in one sample sequenced in a study of T-cell memory formation after mild COVID-19. TCRdb used MiXCR to reprocess the 5' RACE reads, holding one entry per CDR3 protein. There are 380,000 or so distinct CDR3 sequences in the sample; approximately 15% occur only once, and under 25% lies in the top ten. The sample comprised PBMCs or a T cell subset sorted from them (not recorded which). The receptors derive from a man between 18 and 29 years old who had mild COVID-19 (a few samples of this study predate the infection). Cell type and time point are not known.

This clonotype was seen a few times. This chain joins TRBV10-3 and TRBJ2-7, with 10 positions matching TRBD1. Per germline, CDR1 ENHRY and CDR2 SYGVKD. The CDR3 totals 17 residues. V trimming: 4 bases; J trimming: 2 bases; junction bases outside the gene matches: 11. CDR3 nucleotides: TGTGCCATCAGTGGGTTCGTCAGGGACAGGGGCCCCTACGAGCAGTACTTC. It translates to CAISGFVRDRGPYEQYF.

The chain employs TRBV12-3 or TRBV12-4 and TRBJ2-7; 8 nucleotides align to TRBD1. The CDR3 covers 14 residues. V lost 5 bases and J lost 7; bases outside the gene matches: 10. CDR3 in amino acids: CASSPPGQGREQYF. In DNA, the CDR3 is TGTGCCAGCAGTCCGCCCGGACAGGGAAGGGAGCAGTACTTC.

This clonotype has more than one count but fewer than ten. The rearrangement joins TRBV20-1 to TRBJ1-1, with D uncertain. Between the trimmed V and J ends, which lost 3 bases and 0 bases, there was a span of 8 bases. The germline V gene encodes CDR1 DFQATT and CDR2 SNEGSKA (reference sequence). This CDR3 is built from 13 residues. The CDR3 sequence: CSASGVLNTEAFF. As DNA, the CDR3 is TGCAGTGCTAGCGGGGTCCTGAACACTGAAGCTTTCTTT.

This clonotype was counted only a few times. This chain connects TRBV5-1 to TRBJ2-3; 7 bases fit TRBD2. J lost 3 bases, V lost 4 bases, and 11 bases had no gene match. The CDR3 spans 16 residues. The germline V gene encodes CDR1 SGHRS and CDR2 YFSETQ. Here the CDR3 reads CASSHVGGGMTDTQYF. CDR3 coding DNA: TGCGCCAGCAGCCATGTGGGGGGAGGGATGACAGATACGCAGTATTTT.

J is TRBJ2-1 and V is TRBV14, with TRBD1 as a possible D gene (5 bases). Per germline, CDR1 SGHDN and CDR2 FVKESK. This CDR3 comprises 15 residues. Trimming shortened V by 4 bases and J by 6 bases, and 16 bases separated the two germline ends. CDR3 sequence (DNA): TGTGCCAGCAGCCCATGGGCCGTAGGGGCCAATGAGCAGTTCTTC. Residues: CASSPWAVGANEQFF.

The chain couples TRBV5-1 to TRBJ1-1, with D possibly matching TRBD1 (5 bases). Trimming left V 4 bases short and J 0 bases short, with 19 bases between. Germline CDR1 is SGHRS and CDR2 is YFSETQ. The CDR3 has 17 residues. The CDR3 region has the DNA TGCGCCAGCAGCCCGAACCCCTCGCAGGGAATGAACACTGAAGCTTTCTTT. The encoded protein is CASSPNPSQGMNTEAFF.

The rearrangement joins TRBV10-2 to TRBJ2-3; TRBD2 aligns across 7 bases. Germline V gives CDR1 WSHSY, CDR2 SAAADI. Trimming cost V 3 bases and J 2 bases; bases outside gene matches: 8. The CDR3 sequence is 16 residues long. The CDR3 sequence is CASSDYRGEDTDTQYF. The CDR3 bases are TGCGCCAGCAGTGACTACCGGGGGGAAGACACAGATACGCAGTATTTT.

In this sample, this clonotype turned up a few times. This chain uses TRBV7-8 with TRBJ1-1; D unresolved. The CDR3 runs to 15 residues. In germline, CDR1 is SGHVS, CDR2 FQNEAQ. Trimming shortened V by 2 bases and J by 1 base, and 11 bases separated the two germline ends. In DNA, the CDR3 is TGTGCCAGCAGCTTAAACTCTCAAGGGAACACTGAAGCTTTCTTT. Encoded protein: CASSLNSQGNTEAFF.

The chain has TRBV6-1 and TRBJ1-1; D unclear. V lost 2 bases to trimming and J lost 8 bases, with 12 bases between them. Germline CDR1 and CDR2: MNHNS and SASEGT. CDR3 length equals 13 residues. CDR3 sequence reads: CASSEKEVSEAFF. The DNA for the CDR3 is TGTGCCAGCAGTGAAAAGGAGGTCTCAGAAGCTTTCTTT.

The chain joins TRBV18 to TRBJ1-4, with D maybe TRBD1 (5 bases). Germline V gives CDR1 KGHSH, CDR2 LQKENI. Trimming removed 2 bases at V and 5 bases at J, with 9 bases between. The CDR3 runs 14 residues. CDR3 in amino acids: CASSPFDSNEKLFF. In DNA, the CDR3 is TGTGCCAGCTCACCATTTGACAGCAATGAAAAACTGTTTTTT.

This clonotype has just one count. The CDR3 DNA sequence: TGTGCCAGCAGTGAGTCTGTTGGGACAGGGGCCGGGGAGCTGTTTTTT. Its translation is CASSESVGTGAGELFF. The chain employs TRBV6-1 and TRBJ2-2; TRBD1 matches 10 bases. The germline V gene has CDR1 MNHNS and CDR2 SASEGT. This CDR3 spans 16 amino acids. The junction had 7 bases not matched to a gene; V was cut back by 3 bases and J by 6 bases.

This clonotype was detected only a few times. The rearrangement uses TRBV4-3 and TRBJ2-2; no firm D call. The length of the CDR3 is 16 residues. Germline assignment: CDR1 LGHNA and CDR2 YSLEER. V lost 0 bases and J 2 bases, leaving 10 bases between the germline ends. DNA for the CDR3: TGCGCCAGCAGCCAAGACCCCACTCCCAACACCGGGGAGCTGTTTTTT. Its translation: CASSQDPTPNTGELFF.

Turning to this clonotype: This may be a read error: a much more frequent sequence differs by one nucleotide. V is TRBV18 and J is TRBJ2-5, with D possibly matching TRBD2 (5 bases). Germline V CDR1 and CDR2: KGHSH, LQKENI. The CDR3 contains 15 residues. In DNA form, the CDR3 reads TGTGCCAGCTCACAGCAGTCGGGATCCCAAGAGACCAAGTACTTC. It translates to CASSQQSGSQETKYF.

This clonotype was observed once. The chain couples TRBV4-2 to TRBJ1-6, with D possibly matching TRBD1 (5 bases). V was trimmed by 0 bases and J by 8 bases, leaving 11 bases between them. The CDR3 has 15 amino acids. In germline, CDR1 is LGHNA, CDR2 YNFKEQ. The CDR3 spells CASSQEGAGHSPLHF. CDR3 nucleotide sequence: TGTGCCAGCAGCCAAGAAGGAGCAGGGCATTCACCCCTCCACTTT.

This clonotype was seen a few times. As DNA, the CDR3 is TGCGCCAGCAGCAAGTGGGCAGATGCGAACACTGAAGCTTTCTTT. Translation: CASSKWADANTEAFF. This sequence joins TRBV5-1 and TRBJ1-1; D call uncertain. This CDR3 is 15 amino acids long. Germline V gene data show CDR1 as SGHRS and CDR2 as YFSETQ. V was clipped by 4 bases and J by 1 base, with 14 bases between them.

This clonotype came up a few times. The CDR3 bases are TGTGCCAGCAGCGCTAGTGGGGACTATGGCTACACCTTC. Its protein is CASSASGDYGYTF. The V gene is TRBV7-2, the J gene TRBJ1-2, with D unresolved. CDR1 and CDR2 from the germline V gene are SGHTA and FQGNSA. This CDR3 has 13 amino acids. Between the trimmed V and J ends, which lost 5 bases and 3 bases, there was a span of 10 bases.

The J gene is TRBJ2-1, the V gene TRBV4-3; tentatively, D is TRBD2 (6 bases). The V gene lost 7 bases and the J gene lost 1 base, with 14 bases spanning the gap. The length of the CDR3 is 15 residues. Germline loops: CDR1 LGHNA, CDR2 YSLEER. The CDR3 region is CASTRGLVSYNEQFF. DNA of the CDR3: TGCGCCAGCACCCGGGGACTCGTTTCCTACAATGAGCAGTTCTTC.

The CDR3: CASRDRGTNTEAFF. DNA for the CDR3: TGCGCCAGCAGGGACAGGGGGACGAACACTGAAGCTTTCTTT. The chain carries TRBV5-1 and TRBJ1-1; 10 nucleotides match TRBD1. CDR3 length: 14 amino acids. V lost 5 bases, J lost 1 base, and 2 bases stayed unmatched. Germline CDR1 and CDR2: SGHRS and YFSETQ.

This clonotype was observed a few times. V gene TRBV9 combines with J gene TRBJ2-5; TRBD1 or TRBD2 may be the D gene (5 bases each). This CDR3 is built from 15 residues. V dropped 0 bases and J dropped 2 bases, with 11 bases sitting between them. Germline CDR1 and CDR2: SGDLS and YYNGEE. CDR3 in amino acids: CASSVDLGPQETQYF. The CDR3 bases are TGTGCCAGCAGCGTAGATTTGGGACCACAAGAGACCCAGTACTTC.

This clonotype was seen repeatedly, ten times or more. This chain links TRBV5-1 with TRBJ1-4; 7 bases line up with TRBD1. With V trimmed by 3 bases and J by 8 bases, 7 bases remained unmatched. Germline values: CDR1 SGHRS, CDR2 YFSETQ. The length of the CDR3 is 14 residues. CDR3 DNA sequence: TGCGCCAGCAGCTCCAGGGGGGGTGGAGAAAAACTGTTTTTT. Protein sequence: CASSSRGGGEKLFF.